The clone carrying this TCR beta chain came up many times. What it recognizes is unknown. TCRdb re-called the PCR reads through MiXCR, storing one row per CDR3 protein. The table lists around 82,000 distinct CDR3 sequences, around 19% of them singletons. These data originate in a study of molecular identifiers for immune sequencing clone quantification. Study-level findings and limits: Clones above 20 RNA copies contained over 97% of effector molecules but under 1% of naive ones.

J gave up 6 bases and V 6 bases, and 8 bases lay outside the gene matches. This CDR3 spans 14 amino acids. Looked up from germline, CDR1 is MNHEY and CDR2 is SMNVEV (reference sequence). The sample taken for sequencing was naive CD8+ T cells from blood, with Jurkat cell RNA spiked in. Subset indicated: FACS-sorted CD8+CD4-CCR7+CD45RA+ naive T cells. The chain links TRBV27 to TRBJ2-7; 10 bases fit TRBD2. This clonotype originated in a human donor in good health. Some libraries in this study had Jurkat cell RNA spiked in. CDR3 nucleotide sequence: TGTGCCAGCAGACTCCAGGGACTAGCGCGCGAGCAGTACTTC. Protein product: CASRLQGLAREQYF.